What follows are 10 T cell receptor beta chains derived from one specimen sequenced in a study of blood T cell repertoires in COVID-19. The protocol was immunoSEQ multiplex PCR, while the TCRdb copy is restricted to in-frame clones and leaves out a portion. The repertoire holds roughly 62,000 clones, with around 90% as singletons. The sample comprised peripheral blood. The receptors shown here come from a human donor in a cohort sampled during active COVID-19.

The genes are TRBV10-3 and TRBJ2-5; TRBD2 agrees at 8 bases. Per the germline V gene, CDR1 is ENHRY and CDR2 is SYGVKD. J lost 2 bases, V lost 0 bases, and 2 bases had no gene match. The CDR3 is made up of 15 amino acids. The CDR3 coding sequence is TGTGCCATCAGTGAGTCCGGGACTAGTCAAGAGACCCAGTACTTC. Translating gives CAISESGTSQETQYF.

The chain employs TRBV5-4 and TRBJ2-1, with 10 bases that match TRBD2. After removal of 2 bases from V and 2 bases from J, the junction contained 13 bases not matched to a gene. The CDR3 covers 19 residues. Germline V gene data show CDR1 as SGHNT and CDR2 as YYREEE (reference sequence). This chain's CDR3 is CASSFRGSSGGPPYNEQFF. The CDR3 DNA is TGTGCCAGCAGCTTTCGGGGCAGTAGCGGGGGGCCCCCCTACAATGAGCAGTTCTTC.

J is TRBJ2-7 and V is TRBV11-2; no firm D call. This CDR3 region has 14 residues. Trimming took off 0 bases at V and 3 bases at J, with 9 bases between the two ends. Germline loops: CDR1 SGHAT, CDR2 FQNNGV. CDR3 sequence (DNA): TGTGCCAGCAGCTTAGATTTGATGAGCTACGAGCAGTACTTC. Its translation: CASSLDLMSYEQYF.

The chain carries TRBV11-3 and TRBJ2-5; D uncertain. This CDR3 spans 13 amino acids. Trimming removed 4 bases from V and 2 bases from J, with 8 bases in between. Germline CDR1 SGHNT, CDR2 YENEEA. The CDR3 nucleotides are TGTGCCAGCAGCTCCCCCCCTCAAGAGACCCAGTACTTC. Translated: CASSSPPQETQYF.

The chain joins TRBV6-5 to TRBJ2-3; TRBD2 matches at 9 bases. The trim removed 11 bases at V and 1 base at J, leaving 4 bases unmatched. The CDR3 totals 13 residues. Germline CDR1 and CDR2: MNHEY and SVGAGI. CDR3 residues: CAVIAGGTDTQYF. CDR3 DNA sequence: TGTGCCGTTATAGCGGGGGGCACAGATACGCAGTATTTT.

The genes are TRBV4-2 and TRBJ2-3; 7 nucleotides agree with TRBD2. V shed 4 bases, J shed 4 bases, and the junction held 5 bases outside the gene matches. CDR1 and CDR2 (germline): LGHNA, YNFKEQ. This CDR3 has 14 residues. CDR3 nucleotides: TGTGCCAGCAGCCTAGGACTAGTCGCAGATACGCAGTATTTT. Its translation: CASSLGLVADTQYF.

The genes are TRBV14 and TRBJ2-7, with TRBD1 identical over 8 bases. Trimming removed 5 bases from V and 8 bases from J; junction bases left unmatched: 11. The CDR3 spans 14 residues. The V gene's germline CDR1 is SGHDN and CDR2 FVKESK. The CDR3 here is CASSGASGQGKQYF. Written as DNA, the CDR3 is TGTGCCAGCAGCGGGGCATCTGGACAGGGAAAGCAGTACTTC.

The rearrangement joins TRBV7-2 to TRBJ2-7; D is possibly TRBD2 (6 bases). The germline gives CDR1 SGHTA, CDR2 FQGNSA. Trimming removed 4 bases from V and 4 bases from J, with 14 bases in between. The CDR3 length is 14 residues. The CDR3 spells CASSSRDSTYEQYF. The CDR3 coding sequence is TGTGCCAGCAGCTCCCGGGACTCGACATACGAGCAGTACTTC. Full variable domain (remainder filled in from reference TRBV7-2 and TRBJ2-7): GAGVSQSPSNKVTEKGKDVELRCDPISGHTALYWYRQSLGQGLEFLIYFQGNSAPDKSGLPSDRFSAERTGGSVSTLTIQRTQQEDSAVYLCASSSRDSTYEQYFGPGTRLTVT.

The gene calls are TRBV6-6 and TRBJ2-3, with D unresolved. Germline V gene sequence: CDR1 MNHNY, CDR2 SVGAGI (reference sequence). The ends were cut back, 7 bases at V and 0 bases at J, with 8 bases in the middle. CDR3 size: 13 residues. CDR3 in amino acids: CASTVTSTDTQYF. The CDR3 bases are TGTGCCAGCACCGTTACTAGCACAGATACGCAGTATTTT.

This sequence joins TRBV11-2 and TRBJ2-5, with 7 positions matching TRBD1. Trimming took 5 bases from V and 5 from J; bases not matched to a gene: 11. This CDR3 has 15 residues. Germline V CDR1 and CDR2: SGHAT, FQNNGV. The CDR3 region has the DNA TGTGCCAGCAGCCCCACCAGGGGGAGATGGGAGACCCAGTACTTC. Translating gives CASSPTRGRWETQYF.